This T cell receptor beta chain stems from a study of PD-1 blockade in mismatch repair-deficient tumors. Germline loops: CDR1 SEHNR, CDR2 FQNEAQ (reference sequence). CDR3 length equals 14 residues. Trimming removed 3 bases from V and 4 bases from J, with 12 bases in between. The method was immunoSEQ multiplex PCR; TCRdb's version includes in-frame clones alone and lacks a portion of them. The table includes about 100,000 clones, over 65% detected once. The V gene is TRBV7-9, the J gene TRBJ1-1, with a tentative D call TRBD1 (6 bases). This sample comprised peripheral blood, obtained 30 to 36 weeks after starting pembrolizumab. The source is an adult with mismatch repair-deficient cancer. The CDR3 is CASSFGGLATEAFF. The CDR3 DNA is TGTGCCAGCAGCTTTGGGGGGCTCGCCACTGAAGCTTTCTTT.